This T cell receptor beta chain was captured in a study of technical replicates of blood from several donors. CDR3 length: 19 residues. Germline-derived CDR1 and CDR2 are MGHRA and YSYEKL. J gave up 4 bases and V 5 bases, and 17 bases lay outside the gene matches. The method was immunoSEQ multiplex PCR; TCRdb's version includes in-frame clones alone and lacks a portion of them. The data contain tens of thousands of clones, 90% to 96% of them singletons. The chain links TRBV4-1 to TRBJ2-5; 12 bases are a match to TRBD1. The sequence derives from a human donor in good health. The sample was T cells isolated from PBMCs. CDR3 sequence: CASSLRAGQGALRAETQYF. Here the CDR3 DNA reads TGCGCCAGCAGCTTGAGAGCGGGACAGGGGGCCCTGAGGGCAGAGACCCAGTACTTC.